This entry lists 21 T cell receptor beta chains sequenced from one sample in a study of blood T cells in healthy people across ages. A second about 6 to 12 cycle PCR used barcoded and J-beta primers. Via MiXCR, TCRdb re-called the 5' RACE reads, giving one row per CDR3 protein. The sample carries roughly 1,100,000 distinct CDR3 sequences, approximately 25% recorded once. These data were likewise used in another study, on T cells of mothers and their children.

The sequenced material came from blood. The receptors shown here come from a girl under 10 years old in good health.

This clonotype was recorded a few times. The chain combines TRBV9 with TRBJ1-2; D gene unclear. The CDR3 totals 12 residues. The germline V and J ends were trimmed by 0 bases and 8 bases, with 8 bases remaining between them. Germline loops: CDR1 SGDLS, CDR2 YYNGEE. The CDR3 DNA is TGTGCCAGCAGCGTAGTCCTGGGGGGCTACACCTTC. As protein: CASSVVLGGYTF.

In its sample, this clonotype was seen a few times. The chain combines TRBV2 with TRBJ2-7; 11 nucleotides align to TRBD2. The J segment lost 0 bases and the V segment lost 5 bases, leaving 3 bases of the junction unmatched. CDR3 length equals 15 residues. In germline, CDR1 is SNHLY, CDR2 FYNNEI. DNA for the CDR3: TGTGCCAGCAGTAGACTAGCGGGGAGCTCCTACGAGCAGTACTTC. Its protein product is CASSRLAGSSYEQYF.

The J gene is TRBJ2-1, the V gene TRBV15; the match to TRBD2 covers 9 bases. The junction had 6 bases not matched to a gene; V was cut back by 0 bases and J by 6 bases. This CDR3 spans 16 amino acids. Germline V gene sequence: CDR1 LNHNV, CDR2 YYDKDF (reference sequence). The CDR3: CATSRDLLAGLNEQFF. Here the CDR3 DNA reads TGTGCCACCAGCAGAGATCTGCTAGCGGGACTCAATGAGCAGTTCTTC.

The chain employs TRBV20-1 and TRBJ2-1; TRBD2 matches at 8 bases. Per the germline V gene, CDR1 is DFQATT and CDR2 is SNEGSKA (reference sequence). V lost 6 bases, J lost 0 bases, and 7 bases stayed unmatched. This CDR3 has 15 residues. The CDR3 loop is CSAKTSGSSYNEQFF. The CDR3 coding sequence is TGCAGTGCAAAAACTAGCGGCAGCTCCTACAATGAGCAGTTCTTC.

This clonotype was seen a handful of times. This chain links TRBV27 with TRBJ1-1; 10 bases map to TRBD1. V shed 1 base, J shed 11 bases, and the junction held 10 bases outside the gene matches. The germline V gene has CDR1 MNHEY and CDR2 SMNVEV (reference sequence). This CDR3 is built from 15 residues. The CDR3 region has the DNA TGTGCCAGCAGTTTATTTGGGACAGGGGCCGCCGAGGCTTTCTTT. Encoded protein: CASSLFGTGAAEAFF.

This clonotype was counted between two and nine times. J is TRBJ2-2 and V is TRBV5-1; possible D gene TRBD2, 6 bases. The germline V gene encodes CDR1 SGHRS and CDR2 YFSETQ. This CDR3 comprises 16 residues. Trimming took off 0 bases at V and 4 bases at J, with 13 bases between the two ends. CDR3 residues: CASSLGGLRSTGELFF. The CDR3, as DNA: TGCGCCAGCAGCTTGGGGGGACTTAGAAGCACCGGGGAGCTGTTTTTT.

This sequence joins TRBV12-3 or TRBV12-4 and TRBJ1-4; tentatively, D is TRBD1 (5 bases). Trimming left V 4 bases short and J 11 bases short, with 14 bases between. This CDR3 is 13 amino acids long. CDR3 bases: TGTGCCAGCAGTTGGAAACAGGCGGAGAAACTGTTTTTT. Protein: CASSWKQAEKLFF.

In its sample, this clonotype was seen a few times. J is TRBJ1-1 and V is TRBV7-9; 7 bases align to TRBD1. The V gene's germline CDR1 is SEHNR and CDR2 FQNEAQ (reference sequence). The V and J ends lost 4 bases and 7 bases, in that order; junction bases with no gene match: 6. CDR3 size: 13 residues. The CDR3 loop reads CASSSRDSIEAFF. The CDR3 nucleotides read TGTGCCAGCAGCTCTCGGGACAGCATTGAAGCTTTCTTT.

This clonotype was picked up a small number of times. The chain carries TRBV28 and TRBJ2-1; D may be TRBD2 (6 bases). Germline CDR1 reads MDHEN; CDR2 reads SYDVKM. Trimming left V 3 bases short and J 7 bases short, with 13 bases between. The CDR3 extends over 14 amino acids. CDR3 sequence: CASSLEPGRNEQFF. CDR3 DNA sequence: TGTGCCAGCAGTTTGGAACCGGGGAGGAATGAGCAGTTCTTC. The full variable domain, in which reference TRBV28 and TRBJ2-1 provide the parts outside the CDR3, is DVKVTQSSRYLVKRTGEKVFLECVQDMDHENMFWYRQDPGLGLRLIYFSYDVKMKEKGDIPEGYSVSREKKERFSLILESASTNQTSMYLCASSLEPGRNEQFFGPGTRLTVL.

This chain links TRBV9 with TRBJ1-5, with D maybe TRBD1 (5 bases). The CDR3 has 13 residues. Germline V lookup: CDR1 SGDLS, CDR2 YYNGEE. V was cut by 5 bases and J by 9 bases, with 15 bases left in between. CDR3 in DNA: TGTGCCAGCAGTCGAGGGACGGACGGGCCCCAGCATTTT. This encodes CASSRGTDGPQHF.

This clonotype was seen more than once but under ten times. The chain couples TRBV7-2 to TRBJ2-7; D is perhaps TRBD1 (5 bases). The CDR3 runs 14 residues. Trimming took 0 bases from V and 5 from J, leaving 11 bases between them. The V gene's germline CDR1 is SGHTA and CDR2 FQGNSA. CDR3 DNA: TGTGCCAGCAGCTTAGCAGGCAGGGTTGACGAGCAGTACTTC. Its protein product is CASSLAGRVDEQYF.

The chain couples TRBV4-2 to TRBJ2-6, with D unclear. The germline V gene encodes CDR1 LGHNA and CDR2 YNFKEQ. The V end was cut by 5 bases, the J end by 3 bases, with 14 bases between. The CDR3 spans 16 residues. The CDR3 DNA reads TGTGCCAGCAGCGGAAGGGTTACAGATGGGGCCAACGTCCTGACTTTC. Translating it yields CASSGRVTDGANVLTF.

This sequence joins TRBV7-6 and TRBJ1-6, with unresolved D. With 1 base removed from V and 8 bases from J, the gap between germline ends came to 9 bases. Germline V gene lookup returns CDR1 SGHVS and CDR2 FNYEAQ. This CDR3 contains 14 residues. CDR3 region: CASSLGDGDSPLHF. The CDR3 DNA follows: TGTGCCAGCAGCTTAGGTGACGGGGATTCACCCCTCCACTTT.

The chain has TRBV28 and TRBJ2-3, with a possible D match to TRBD1 (7 bases). This CDR3 has 17 residues. Germline V lookup: CDR1 MDHEN, CDR2 SYDVKM. The ends were cut back, 6 bases at V and 8 bases at J, with 27 bases in the middle. DNA for the CDR3: TGTGCCAGCAGACTCTTCTCCGGGACAGTGAAGGGGGGTACGCAGTATTTT. Amino acids: CASRLFSGTVKGGTQYF.

The chain employs TRBV27 and TRBJ2-1; D is possibly TRBD1 (5 bases). V dropped 6 bases and J dropped 7 bases, with 16 bases sitting between them. The CDR3 covers 14 residues. Germline-derived CDR1 and CDR2 are MNHEY and SMNVEV (reference sequence). As DNA, the CDR3 is TGTGCCAGCAGCTCCGACAGAGCGACTAATGAGCAGTTCTTC. It yields the protein CASSSDRATNEQFF.

This clonotype was seen more than once but under ten times. The CDR3 coding sequence is TGTGCCACCAGCGGAAGGCGGGGCAGGGACTACGAGCAGTACTTC. This translates into CATSGRRGRDYEQYF. This chain connects TRBV15 to TRBJ2-5, with D maybe TRBD2 (6 bases). The tail of the sequence fits TRBJ2-7 better, so the J call may be wrong. The germline gives CDR1 LNHNV, CDR2 YYDKDF (reference sequence). CDR3 length equals 15 residues.

The chain uses TRBV19 and TRBJ2-5; D is uncertain. The J call is uncertain, as TRBJ2-1 better fits the DNA end. Germline loops: CDR1 LNHDA, CDR2 SQIVND (reference sequence). The CDR3 runs 13 residues. CDR3 sequence (DNA): TGTGCCAGTACGCGACCGAATAGCAATGAGCAGTTCTTC. It translates to CASTRPNSNEQFF.

This clonotype was observed a few times. The chain uses TRBV6-6 and TRBJ1-4; no clear D gene. Germline V CDR1 and CDR2: MNHNY, SVGAGI (reference sequence). Trimming took off 8 bases at V and 4 bases at J, with 11 bases between the two ends. The CDR3 length is 13 residues. CDR3 protein: CASGNIGNEKLFF. For the CDR3, the DNA is TGTGCCAGCGGGAACATTGGTAATGAAAAACTGTTTTTT.

V and J are TRBV29-1 and TRBJ2-2; 8 bases map to TRBD1. This CDR3 spans 14 amino acids. V gave up 7 bases and J gave up 6 bases; unmatched junction bases: 10. Germline-derived CDR1 and CDR2 are SQVTM and ANQGSEA. The CDR3 loop reads CSASGQGQSGELFF. The DNA of the CDR3 is TGCAGCGCGAGTGGACAGGGTCAATCCGGGGAGCTGTTTTTT.

The CDR3 loop is CASGLVTGLFSPLHF. DNA for the CDR3: TGTGCTAGTGGTTTGGTAACAGGGTTATTTTCACCCCTCCACTTT. The rearrangement uses TRBV12-5 and TRBJ1-6, with TRBD1 as a possible D gene (6 bases). The CDR3 totals 15 residues. V lost 0 bases, J lost 9 bases, and 12 bases lay in between. Looked up from germline, CDR1 is LGHNT and CDR2 is FRNRAP.

This clonotype showed up just a few times. This chain uses TRBV4-2 with TRBJ1-2, with no clear D. In germline, CDR1 is LGHNA, CDR2 YNFKEQ. CDR3 length: 15 residues. V lost 0 bases and J lost 2, with 10 bases in between. Written as DNA, the CDR3 is TGTGCCAGCAGCCAAGAAGACTCGGGGAACTATGGCTACACCTTC. Amino acids: CASSQEDSGNYGYTF.